The T cell receptor (beta chain) under discussion was sequenced for a study of shared clonotypes between healthy human individuals. Study-level results: Some naive CD4 clonotypes, roughly 5%, turned up in common across four donors.

For this clone: Its antigen remains unknown.

V was pared by 7 bases and J by 2 bases, with 8 bases of the junction left unmatched. The CDR3 loop spans 16 amino acids. Germline V CDR1 and CDR2: SGHRS, YFSETQ. Deep was the level at which the assay was run. The authors split each subset's genomic DNA evenly across several immunoSEQ plates. TCRdb keeps only in-frame clones here, not all; method: immunoSEQ multiplex PCR. The sample lists fewer than 1.8 million clones; around 98.5% were seen once. The clonotype was recovered from a man aged 25 to 45 in good health. The material sequenced was naive CD4+ T cells sorted from blood. Subset reported: CD45RA+ positively selected. This chain links TRBV5-1 with TRBJ2-1, with 11 bases fitting TRBD2. CDR3 bases: TGCGCCAGCGAAATAGCGGGAGGGGGGCCCTACAATGAGCAGTTCTTC. Protein: CASEIAGGGPYNEQFF.